This T cell receptor (beta chain) was found in a study of T cell repertoires in ileal Crohn's disease. Study-level points and caveats: Postoperative endoscopy occurred within one year, median approximately 7 months. Compared with non-smokers, active smokers at surgery showed more clonal expansions. Compared with CD4 T cells, sorted CD8 cells carried more expanded clones. Every patient over 26.8% clonality showed endoscopic recurrence.

In regard to this clone: Its antigen is unknown.

Time point given: neoterminal ileum biopsy at postoperative endoscopy, about 6 months after surgery. Produced via immunoSEQ multiplex PCR; TCRdb's table is partial and in-frame only. The data hold 9,500 to 15,000 clones, with 82% observed a single time. Sequencing was carried out using ileal tissue. The clonotype comes from an adult with Crohn's disease.

Here the CDR3 DNA reads TGTGCCAGCATCCGGACAGGGGGGGCCTACGAGCAGTACTTC. It translates to CASIRTGGAYEQYF. This rearrangement joins TRBV6-1 to TRBJ2-7; 10 bases align to TRBD1. The ends lost 7 bases at V and 2 bases at J; junction bases unmatched: 5. The germline gives CDR1 MNHNS, CDR2 SASEGT. CDR3 length: 14 residues.